This record looks at one T cell receptor beta chain sequence and its context. As yet, its antigen is unknown. The data belong to a study of graft-versus-host responses after intestinal transplantation. Study-level findings and limits: Detected in recipient marrow were GvH clones, some of which were first observed in ileum or blood.

Germline trimming cut 10 bases from V and 0 bases from J; bases unmatched to any gene: 6. The CDR3 has 13 amino acids. The germline V gene encodes CDR1 SNHLY and CDR2 FYNNEI. TCRdb keeps only in-frame clones here, not all; method: immunoSEQ multiplex PCR. This sample yields some 120,000 clones, of which around 90% are seen a single time; over 0.15% belongs to the top ten. J is TRBJ2-7 and V is TRBV2; 7 bases align to TRBD1. The material sequenced was unstimulated CD4+ T cells sorted from spleen or lymph node cells, taken before intestinal transplant. This sequence was found in a human donor who received an intestinal transplant. The CDR3 nucleotides read TGTGCCACAGCCCGGGACAGCTCCTACGAGCAGTACTTC. The encoded protein is CATARDSSYEQYF.